Listed below are T cell receptor beta chains from one sample, sequenced in a study of CD8+ T cells in alopecia areata. Profiling relied on immunoSEQ multiplex PCR, and the TCRdb table lists in-frame clones only, not all of them. Of roughly 250,000 clones listed, around 67% are singletons. The source was CD4+ T cells sorted from blood, collected at week 0. The receptors stem from a human donor with alopecia areata. Each CDR3 is given with its conserved first and last residue. D genes are given only for firm matches. Where a row states a size, it is once, few, many or the class of an expanded clone; other rows omit it.

clone size,J gene,D gene,V gene,CDR3 DNA,CDR3 protein
.,TRBJ1-2,.,TRBV30,TGTGCCTGGAGTCCCCTAGGCAGCAATTATGGCTACACCTTC,CAWSPLGSNYGYTF
.,TRBJ2-3,.,TRBV7-2,TGTGCCATCCGGGCAAACGGTGATACGCAGTATTTT,CAIRANGDTQYF
.,TRBJ2-7,.,TRBV9,TGTGCCAGCAGCGTAGCCGGGGGTTTCGAGCAGTACTTC,CASSVAGGFEQYF
.,TRBJ1-5,.,TRBV29-1,TGCAGCGTTGTATCCGTAGGTGGTTGGGCCCAGCATTTT,CSVVSVGGWAQHF
.,TRBJ2-7,.,TRBV19,TGTGCCAGTAGTATAGGGAACGAGCAGTACTTC,CASSIGNEQYF
.,TRBJ1-2,.,TRBV9,TGTGCCAGCAGCTCTAGCGGGCTTAACTATGGCTACACCTTC,CASSSSGLNYGYTF
few,TRBJ1-6,.,TRBV30,TGTGCCTGGAGTGTAAAGGGAAACAATTCACCCCTCCACTTT,CAWSVKGNNSPLHF
.,TRBJ1-5,.,TRBV4-3,TGCGCCAGCAGCCAGACCTTGGGGGGCAATCAGCCCCAGCATTTT,CASSQTLGGNQPQHF
.,TRBJ2-4,.,TRBV5-1,TGCGCCAGCAGCTCACCGGACATCTTAGCCAAAAACATTCAGTACTTC,CASSSPDILAKNIQYF
.,TRBJ2-1,TRBD2,TRBV5-1,TGCGCCAGCAGCCCCCGGCTAGCGGGGTCCCTCATCTACAATGAGCAGTTCTTC,CASSPRLAGSLIYNEQFF
once,TRBJ2-5,TRBD1,TRBV29-1,TGCAGCGTTGCGCCTACAGGGGGAGAGACCCAGTACTTC,CSVAPTGGETQYF
.,TRBJ2-6,.,TRBV15,TGTGCCACCAGCTATGGGGCCAACGTCCTGACTTTC,CATSYGANVLTF
few,TRBJ1-4,.,TRBV29-1,TGCAGCGTCTTAACAGGACCAACTAATGAAAAACTGTTTTTT,CSVLTGPTNEKLFF
.,TRBJ2-1,TRBD1,TRBV30,TGTGCCTGGAGGCAAACAGGGGACAATGAGCAGTTCTTC,CAWRQTGDNEQFF
.,TRBJ1-6,.,TRBV23-1,TGCGCCAGCAGTCCACGGTCACCCCTCCACTTT,CASSPRSPLHF
.,TRBJ1-1,.,TRBV29-1,TGCAGCGTTGAGAGGACTGAAGCTTTCTTT,CSVERTEAFF
.,TRBJ1-2,TRBD1,TRBV9,TGTGCCAGCAGCCCCCAGGGGACAGGGATTAACTATGGCTACACCTTC,CASSPQGTGINYGYTF
.,TRBJ2-1,.,TRBV5-1,TGCGCCAGCAGCTTGCTTGGAATGGCGAATGGTGAGCAGTTCTTC,CASSLLGMANGEQFF
few,TRBJ2-1,.,TRBV11-2,TGTGCCAGCAGCTTATCTTGGGGCTATGAGCAGTTCTTC,CASSLSWGYEQFF
few,TRBJ1-1,.,TRBV30,TGTGCCTGGAGTCTTCGACAGCACACTGAAGCTTTCTTT,CAWSLRQHTEAFF
.,TRBJ2-7,.,TRBV2,TGTGCCAGCAGTGACGCCGGACAGTTTGAGTACGAGCAGTACTTC,CASSDAGQFEYEQYF
.,TRBJ1-2,.,TRBV27,TGTGCCAGCAGTGGACCGTACTATGGCTACACCTTC,CASSGPYYGYTF
.,TRBJ1-2,.,TRBV27,TGTGCCAGCGGGTCTCCCGAAGGATATGGCTACACCTTC,CASGSPEGYGYTF
.,TRBJ1-5,.,TRBV7-2,TGTGCCAGCAGCCCCACCACAGGGAGCAATCAGCCCCAGCATTTT,CASSPTTGSNQPQHF
.,TRBJ2-5,TRBD2,TRBV5-1,TGCGCCAGCTCCCAAGGGACTAGCGGGGGGACGTACCAAGAGACCCAGTACTTC,CASSQGTSGGTYQETQYF
.,TRBJ2-7,.,TRBV29-1,TGCAGCGTTGACAGTTCGGGCGAGCAGTACTTC,CSVDSSGEQYF
.,TRBJ2-7,.,TRBV7-2,TGTGCCAGCAGCCCCGGGAGACAGCGACTCTACGAGCAGTACTTC,CASSPGRQRLYEQYF
.,TRBJ1-2,.,TRBV2,TGTGCCAGCAGTGACCGGGGGCCTGGCTACACCTTC,CASSDRGPGYTF
.,TRBJ1-4,.,TRBV30,TGTGCCTGGAGTGGGTTAGAGGGAGAAAAACTGTTTTTT,CAWSGLEGEKLFF
.,TRBJ1-5,.,TRBV9,TGTGCCAGCAGCGTAGGCTCAAGGGGCAATCAGCCCCAGCATTTT,CASSVGSRGNQPQHF
.,TRBJ1-2,.,TRBV30,TGTGCCTGGAGTATTCAGCCGCGGGGAGGCTACACCTTC,CAWSIQPRGGYTF
once,TRBJ1-6,.,TRBV7-2,TGTGCCAGCAGCTTTGAGGGAAGCTATAATTCACCCCTCCACTTT,CASSFEGSYNSPLHF
.,TRBJ2-5,TRBD2,TRBV18,TGTGCCAGCTCAGGACTAGCGGTCCAAGAGACCCAGTACTTC,CASSGLAVQETQYF
.,TRBJ1-2,.,TRBV30,TGTGCCTGGAGTGTCGGCTATGGCTACACCTTC,CAWSVGYGYTF
.,TRBJ2-7,.,TRBV25-1,TGTGCCAGCAGGGAATTGTACGAGCAGTACTTC,CASRELYEQYF
.,TRBJ1-1,.,TRBV30,TGTGCCTGGAGTGGTGGGGTCACTGAAGCTTTCTTT,CAWSGGVTEAFF
few,TRBJ2-2,.,TRBV4-1,TGCGCCAGCAGCCAAGTCTGGTCCGGGGAGCTGTTTTTT,CASSQVWSGELFF